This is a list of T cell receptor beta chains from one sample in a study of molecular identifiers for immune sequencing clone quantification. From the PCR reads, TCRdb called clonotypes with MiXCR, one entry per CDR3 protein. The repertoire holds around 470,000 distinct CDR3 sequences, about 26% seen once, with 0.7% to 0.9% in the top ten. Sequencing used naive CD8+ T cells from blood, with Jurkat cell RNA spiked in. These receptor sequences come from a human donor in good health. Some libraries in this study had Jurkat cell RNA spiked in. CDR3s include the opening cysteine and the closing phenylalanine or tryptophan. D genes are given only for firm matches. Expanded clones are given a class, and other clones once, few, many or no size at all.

cdr3_nt: TGTGCCAGCAGTCCGGCAGGGGTTAATGCAGATACGCAGTATTTT; cdr3_aa: CASSPAGVNADTQYF; d_call: -; clone_size: many; j_call: TRBJ2-3; v_call: TRBV12-3/TRBV12-4
cdr3_nt: TGTGCCAGCAGTTTATCTAACGGACAGGTTGGGGCCCAGTACTTC; cdr3_aa: CASSLSNGQVGAQYF; d_call: TRBD1; clone_size: -; j_call: TRBJ2-5; v_call: TRBV27
cdr3_nt: TGTGCCAGCAGCCAAGATCTGAGGCGGCTAGACGGCACAGATACGCAGTATTTT; cdr3_aa: CASSQDLRRLDGTDTQYF; d_call: -; clone_size: few; j_call: TRBJ2-3; v_call: TRBV3-1
cdr3_nt: TGTGCCAGCAGCCTACAGGGAGGGTCTTCCACAGATACGCAGTATTTT; cdr3_aa: CASSLQGGSSTDTQYF; d_call: -; clone_size: many; j_call: TRBJ2-3; v_call: TRBV6-6
cdr3_nt: TGTGCCAGCAGTTATCTAGGGGGCGGCGGCTCTGAAGCTTTCTTT; cdr3_aa: CASSYLGGGGSEAFF; d_call: TRBD1; clone_size: -; j_call: TRBJ1-1; v_call: TRBV6-2/TRBV6-3
cdr3_nt: TGTGCCAGCAGCTTAGCGGGGGGGGAACAAGAGACCCAGTACTTC; cdr3_aa: CASSLAGGEQETQYF; d_call: TRBD2; clone_size: few; j_call: TRBJ2-5; v_call: TRBV7-2
cdr3_nt: TGTGCCAGCAGCCGGGGGACGGGTGAGCAGTACTTC; cdr3_aa: CASSRGTGEQYF; d_call: -; clone_size: few; j_call: TRBJ2-7; v_call: TRBV7-9
cdr3_nt: TGTGCCAGCGAACCCGCCGGACTCAAGGTGGTGACCCGGGAGCTGTTTTTT; cdr3_aa: CASEPAGLKVVTRELFF; d_call: -; clone_size: -; j_call: TRBJ2-2; v_call: TRBV28
cdr3_nt: TGTGCCATCAATGAGGCGGGGGCAACTACAGATACGCAGTATTTT; cdr3_aa: CAINEAGATTDTQYF; d_call: -; clone_size: -; j_call: TRBJ2-3; v_call: TRBV10-3
cdr3_nt: TGTGCCCCCAGCAGAGATAGGACTAGCGGCACAGATACGCAGTATTTT; cdr3_aa: CAPSRDRTSGTDTQYF; d_call: TRBD2; clone_size: -; j_call: TRBJ2-3; v_call: TRBV15
cdr3_nt: TGTGCCAGTAGACAGATGAACACTGAAGCTCTCTTT; cdr3_aa: CASRQMNTEALF; d_call: -; clone_size: -; j_call: TRBJ1-1; v_call: TRBV19
cdr3_nt: TGTGCCAGCAGTGAAACCCCTGGGGGTCTCGCTAGCACAGATACGCAGTATTTT; cdr3_aa: CASSETPGGLASTDTQYF; d_call: -; clone_size: many; j_call: TRBJ2-3; v_call: TRBV2
cdr3_nt: TGCAGTGCTAGACCCGGGGGCGAAACAGATACGCAGTATTTT; cdr3_aa: CSARPGGETDTQYF; d_call: -; clone_size: -; j_call: TRBJ2-3; v_call: TRBV20-1
cdr3_nt: TGTGCCAGCACCGGGACTAGCGGAGACTACGAGCAGTACTTC; cdr3_aa: CASTGTSGDYEQYF; d_call: TRBD2; clone_size: -; j_call: TRBJ2-7; v_call: TRBV18
cdr3_nt: TGTGCCAGCAGTATGACCAGACAGGGTCAAGAGACCCAGTACTTC; cdr3_aa: CASSMTRQGQETQYF; d_call: TRBD1; clone_size: -; j_call: TRBJ2-5; v_call: TRBV6-5
cdr3_nt: TGCGCCAGCAGCCCCGGAGAGGGGGCTTATACGCAGTATTTT; cdr3_aa: CASSPGEGAYTQYF; d_call: TRBD1; clone_size: -; j_call: TRBJ2-3; v_call: TRBV4-3
cdr3_nt: TGTGCCAGCAGTTACTCACAGGGGGACAATGAGCAGTTCTTC; cdr3_aa: CASSYSQGDNEQFF; d_call: TRBD1; clone_size: many; j_call: TRBJ2-1; v_call: TRBV6-6
cdr3_nt: TGTGCCAGTAGTACCTCTAGCGGGGGCCGCAATGAGCAGTTCTTC; cdr3_aa: CASSTSSGGRNEQFF; d_call: TRBD2; clone_size: many; j_call: TRBJ2-1; v_call: TRBV19
cdr3_nt: TGTGCCAGCAGTGAAGATGGCAGAGAAAATGAAAAACTGTTTTTT; cdr3_aa: CASSEDGRENEKLFF; d_call: -; clone_size: -; j_call: TRBJ1-4; v_call: TRBV2
cdr3_nt: TGCGCCAGCAGCCAAGATCTGGGCCAGATCCTAGGCTACACCTTC; cdr3_aa: CASSQDLGQILGYTF; d_call: -; clone_size: few; j_call: TRBJ1-2; v_call: TRBV4-3
cdr3_nt: TGCGCCAGCAGCTTGAAAGGATTGCGGGATTTTAACTATGGCTACACCTTC; cdr3_aa: CASSLKGLRDFNYGYTF; d_call: -; clone_size: -; j_call: TRBJ1-2; v_call: TRBV5-1
cdr3_nt: TGTGCCAGCAGTAGTAACTCCTACAATGAGCAGTTCTTC; cdr3_aa: CASSSNSYNEQFF; d_call: -; clone_size: -; j_call: TRBJ2-1; v_call: TRBV19
cdr3_nt: TGCAGCGTTCTTGGGGGTAATGAAAAACTGTTTTTT; cdr3_aa: CSVLGGNEKLFF; d_call: -; clone_size: few; j_call: TRBJ1-4; v_call: TRBV29-1
cdr3_nt: TGTGCCAGCAGCTTGGGGGACAGAGCAACTAATGAAAAACTGTTTTTT; cdr3_aa: CASSLGDRATNEKLFF; d_call: TRBD1; clone_size: -; j_call: TRBJ1-4; v_call: TRBV7-6
cdr3_nt: TGTGCCAGCAGTCCATTACTCTCGGGACAGGGATTAGCGTTCCCCTACGAGCAGTACTTC; cdr3_aa: CASSPLLSGQGLAFPYEQYF; d_call: TRBD1; clone_size: few; j_call: TRBJ2-7; v_call: TRBV27
cdr3_nt: TGTGCCAGCAGCACCCTGGACAGGGAGAAAAACATTCAGTACTTC; cdr3_aa: CASSTLDREKNIQYF; d_call: TRBD1; clone_size: -; j_call: TRBJ2-4; v_call: TRBV12-3/TRBV12-4
cdr3_nt: TGTGCCAGTAGTCTTATAGCGGTTACTAGCACAGATACGCAGTATTTT; cdr3_aa: CASSLIAVTSTDTQYF; d_call: -; clone_size: few; j_call: TRBJ2-3; v_call: TRBV19
cdr3_nt: TGTGCCAGCAGCTTTGGGGGTCATAACTACGAGCAGTACTTC; cdr3_aa: CASSFGGHNYEQYF; d_call: -; clone_size: few; j_call: TRBJ2-7; v_call: TRBV5-4
cdr3_nt: TGTGCCAGCAGGTGGCTAACGGGAGGCTATGAGCAGTTCTTC; cdr3_aa: CASRWLTGGYEQFF; d_call: TRBD2; clone_size: once; j_call: TRBJ2-1; v_call: TRBV6-5
cdr3_nt: TGTGCCAGCAGCTTGGTCGACGGGTGGCAAGAGACCCAGTACTTC; cdr3_aa: CASSLVDGWQETQYF; d_call: -; clone_size: -; j_call: TRBJ2-5; v_call: TRBV7-2
cdr3_nt: TGTGCCAGCTTAGCTCAGGGGGGGTCCTACGAGCAGTACTTC; cdr3_aa: CASLAQGGSYEQYF; d_call: -; clone_size: many; j_call: TRBJ2-7; v_call: TRBV28
cdr3_nt: TGTGCCAGCAGCCCATTAACAGGGGGGGGCTATGGCTACACCTTC; cdr3_aa: CASSPLTGGGYGYTF; d_call: TRBD1; clone_size: -; j_call: TRBJ1-2; v_call: TRBV9
cdr3_nt: TGCGCCAGCAGCGCGTCTTTGGGGTCCTACGAGCAGTACTTC; cdr3_aa: CASSASLGSYEQYF; d_call: -; clone_size: -; j_call: TRBJ2-7; v_call: TRBV4-1
cdr3_nt: TGCAGTGCCCCCCCCGGGTTATGGGATGGTACCGGGGAGCTGTTTTTT; cdr3_aa: CSAPPGLWDGTGELFF; d_call: -; clone_size: few; j_call: TRBJ2-2; v_call: TRBV20-1
cdr3_nt: TGCGCCAGCAGCTTGGCGGGGGGAGCTTACTCCTACGAGCAGTACTTC; cdr3_aa: CASSLAGGAYSYEQYF; d_call: TRBD2; clone_size: -; j_call: TRBJ2-7; v_call: TRBV5-1
cdr3_nt: TGTGCCAGCAGCTTCACCCCGGAGACCCAGTACTTC; cdr3_aa: CASSFTPETQYF; d_call: -; clone_size: -; j_call: TRBJ2-5; v_call: TRBV7-9
cdr3_nt: TGTGCCAGCAGTCCCGCACCCTACAATGAGCAGTTCTTC; cdr3_aa: CASSPAPYNEQFF; d_call: -; clone_size: many; j_call: TRBJ2-1; v_call: TRBV28
cdr3_nt: TGCGCCAGCAAAGGGACCTCCTCCTACGAGCAGTACTTC; cdr3_aa: CASKGTSSYEQYF; d_call: -; clone_size: many; j_call: TRBJ2-7; v_call: TRBV5-1
cdr3_nt: TGTGCCACCAGCCCGGGACAGGGGTACACTGAAGCTTTCTTT; cdr3_aa: CATSPGQGYTEAFF; d_call: TRBD1; clone_size: many; j_call: TRBJ1-1; v_call: TRBV15
cdr3_nt: TGTGCCAGCAGTTTAAGACAGGGGGCCCCCAATGAGCAGTTCTTC; cdr3_aa: CASSLRQGAPNEQFF; d_call: TRBD1; clone_size: many; j_call: TRBJ2-1; v_call: TRBV27